The subject of this entry is one TCR beta chain. Antigen unknown. This sample was included in a study of cytomegalovirus exposure and HLA in healthy donors. The donors were healthy bone marrow donors. Overall study findings and caveats: In all likelihood, a cluster of highly shared sequence variants was a sequencing artifact. High sensitivity and specificity were reportedly achieved when the classifier diagnosed cytomegalovirus status. Reportedly, a later analysis found an Asian-associated ancestry cluster had fewer N-insertions than the approximately 670-donor mean.

The CDR3 is 15 amino acids. Germline assignment: CDR1 SGHVS and CDR2 FQNEAQ. Trimming at V came to 3 bases and at J to 2 bases, leaving 6 bases not matched to a gene. 13 Jbeta primers and 60 Vbeta primers were used for the PCR. Assay: immunoSEQ multiplex PCR; the TCRdb copy retains only in-frame clones and omits some. The repertoire holds fewer than 150,000 clones, over 70% seen once, with around 2% in the top ten. The sequencing sample was made of PBMCs. The receptor was derived from a man aged 25 to 40 in good health and CMV-seronegative. The chain couples TRBV7-8 to TRBJ2-7, with 8 bases identical to TRBD2. CDR3 sequence: CASSFGAGETYEQYF. The CDR3 DNA reads as TGTGCCAGCAGCTTCGGAGCGGGAGAGACCTACGAGCAGTACTTC.